The T cell receptor (beta chain) under discussion was sequenced for a study of CD8 T cells in ankylosing spondylitis. Notes on the study in general: Several of the motif variants were reported before in synovial fluid and blood from reactive arthritis. Seven to nine highly homologous variants formed a TCR beta motif that appeared characteristic of ankylosing spondylitis blood. Disease-associated clones were reportedly significantly overrepresented in matched ankylosing spondylitis synovial fluid. Disease-linked clones displayed a CD8+ phenotype and appeared relatively rarely in peripheral blood.

In making TCR beta libraries, quantitative 5'-RACE with molecular barcodes was used. From the 5' RACE reads, TCRdb called clonotypes with MiXCR, one entry per CDR3 protein. The sample yields about 420,000 distinct CDR3 sequences, about 22% seen once. V was clipped by 0 bases and J by 0 bases, with 5 bases between them. The CDR3 sequence is 16 residues long. CDR1 is KGHDR and CDR2 is SFDVKD in the germline V gene. This clonotype occurred many times. Its specificity is unknown. V and J are TRBV24-1 and TRBJ2-6; D unclear. The specimen sequenced was blood, either unsorted or a sorted T cell fraction (not recorded which). This TCR derives from a male donor with ankylosing spondylitis. CDR3 sequence (DNA): TGTGCCACCAGTGATTTGAAGAACTCTGGGGCCAACGTCCTGACTTTC. Translation: CATSDLKNSGANVLTF.